Listed below are T cell receptor beta chains from one sample, sequenced in a study of T cell repertoires in cytomegalovirus infection. TCRdb redid the calling of the reads with MiXCR, one entry per CDR3 protein. Of around 330,000 distinct CDR3 sequences listed, roughly a sixth are singletons. The source material was PBMCs. The receptor set was obtained from a human donor in good health (CMV status not recorded). Some clones in this sample may be carry-over from other donors' samples. Each CDR3 is given with its conserved first and last residue. The D gene is left open where the match is weak. Not all rows give a size; the values are once, few, many and, for expanded clones, a class.

j_call: TRBJ1-1; clone_size: many; d_call: .; v_call: TRBV7-9; cdr3_nt: TGTGCCAGCAGGCCGCCAGGGAGGAACACTGAAGCTTTCTTT; cdr3_aa: CASRPPGRNTEAFF
j_call: TRBJ1-1; clone_size: .; d_call: .; v_call: TRBV7-4; cdr3_nt: TGTGCCAGCGGGGGGGGGATGACTGAAGCTTTCTTT; cdr3_aa: CASGGGMTEAFF
j_call: TRBJ1-1; clone_size: .; d_call: TRBD1; v_call: TRBV19; cdr3_nt: TGTGCCAGTAGAACTTCACCGGGACAGGGGGACACTGAAGCTTTCTTT; cdr3_aa: CASRTSPGQGDTEAFF
j_call: TRBJ2-1; clone_size: .; d_call: .; v_call: TRBV5-6; cdr3_nt: TGTGCCAGCAGCCCGGGACAACCACACAATGAGCAGTTCTTC; cdr3_aa: CASSPGQPHNEQFF
j_call: TRBJ1-5; clone_size: many; d_call: TRBD1; v_call: TRBV6-4; cdr3_nt: TGTGCCACCGCCTTGGTCAGGGGGCTTAGGTATAGCAATCAGCCCCAGCATTTT; cdr3_aa: CATALVRGLRYSNQPQHF
j_call: TRBJ2-1; clone_size: few; d_call: .; v_call: TRBV12-3/TRBV12-4; cdr3_nt: TGTGCCAGCAGTTTATGGGTGGATGAGCAGTTCTTC; cdr3_aa: CASSLWVDEQFF
j_call: TRBJ2-3; clone_size: .; d_call: TRBD2; v_call: TRBV20-1; cdr3_nt: TGCAGTGCTAGATCCGAGGGAGGGGATACGCAGTATTTT; cdr3_aa: CSARSEGGDTQYF
j_call: TRBJ2-7; clone_size: few; d_call: .; v_call: TRBV19; cdr3_nt: TGTGCCAGTAGTACCGATCCGGGGGCGCTGTACGAGCAGTACTTC; cdr3_aa: CASSTDPGALYEQYF
j_call: TRBJ2-1; clone_size: few; d_call: .; v_call: TRBV4-2; cdr3_nt: TGTGCCAGCAGCCAAGCCCTGGGCATCTCGAATGAGCAGTTCTTC; cdr3_aa: CASSQALGISNEQFF
j_call: TRBJ2-7; clone_size: .; d_call: .; v_call: TRBV6-5; cdr3_nt: TGTGCCAGCAGTTACTCACACCCCTACGAGCAGTACTTC; cdr3_aa: CASSYSHPYEQYF
j_call: TRBJ2-1; clone_size: few; d_call: .; v_call: TRBV19; cdr3_nt: TGTGCCAGCGGAGCCGAGGGGGGGCCCTACAATGAGCAGTTCTTC; cdr3_aa: CASGAEGGPYNEQFF
j_call: TRBJ1-1; clone_size: many; d_call: .; v_call: TRBV12-3/TRBV12-4; cdr3_nt: TGTGCCAGCAGTTACGTATGGACTGAAGCTTTCTTT; cdr3_aa: CASSYVWTEAFF
j_call: TRBJ2-2; clone_size: .; d_call: TRBD2; v_call: TRBV5-1; cdr3_nt: TGCGCCAGCAGCTCGGAGCGGGGGGGCCGCACCGGGGAGCTGTTTTTT; cdr3_aa: CASSSERGGRTGELFF
j_call: TRBJ2-7; clone_size: few; d_call: .; v_call: TRBV6-1; cdr3_nt: TGTGCCAGCAGTCCGGGACAAGGGAGTGGAGCCTACGAGCAGTACTTC; cdr3_aa: CASSPGQGSGAYEQYF
j_call: TRBJ1-4; clone_size: few; d_call: TRBD1; v_call: TRBV4-1; cdr3_nt: TGCGCCAGCAGTCGTCCAGGGGGCACCGATGAAAAACTGTTTTTT; cdr3_aa: CASSRPGGTDEKLFF
j_call: TRBJ1-5; clone_size: .; d_call: .; v_call: TRBV20-1; cdr3_nt: TGCAGTGCCTCACGGGGGATCAGCAATCAGCCCCAGCATTTT; cdr3_aa: CSASRGISNQPQHF
j_call: TRBJ2-1; clone_size: .; d_call: .; v_call: TRBV7-2; cdr3_nt: TGTGCCAGCAACGGACTGACCTACAATGAGCAGTTCTTC; cdr3_aa: CASNGLTYNEQFF
j_call: TRBJ2-2; clone_size: many; d_call: .; v_call: TRBV7-9; cdr3_nt: TGTGCCAGCCCAAAGACAGGCACGATCGGGGAGCTGTTTTTT; cdr3_aa: CASPKTGTIGELFF
j_call: TRBJ2-7; clone_size: .; d_call: TRBD1; v_call: TRBV6-1; cdr3_nt: TGTGCCAGCAGGAAACAGGGGGACTACGAGCAGTACTTC; cdr3_aa: CASRKQGDYEQYF
j_call: TRBJ2-5; clone_size: few; d_call: .; v_call: TRBV20-1; cdr3_nt: TGCAGTACTCAAGTAGGGACCCTCCGTTACTTC; cdr3_aa: CSTQVGTLRYF
j_call: TRBJ1-1; clone_size: .; d_call: TRBD1; v_call: TRBV11-2; cdr3_nt: TGTGCCAGCAGCTTAGCCCCACAGGGGGGGGGCACTGAAGCTTTCTTT; cdr3_aa: CASSLAPQGGGTEAFF
j_call: TRBJ2-3; clone_size: .; d_call: .; v_call: TRBV11-3; cdr3_nt: TGTGCCAGCAGTACTAGTGGGGCGACAGATACGCAGTATTTT; cdr3_aa: CASSTSGATDTQYF
j_call: TRBJ2-2; clone_size: many; d_call: .; v_call: TRBV4-3; cdr3_nt: TGCGCCAGCAGCCAAGAAGGCCACAACACCGGGGAGCTGTTTTTT; cdr3_aa: CASSQEGHNTGELFF
j_call: TRBJ2-2; clone_size: many; d_call: .; v_call: TRBV11-2; cdr3_nt: TGTGCCAGCAGCTTATCCGACCGCCCCGGGGAGCTGTTTTTT; cdr3_aa: CASSLSDRPGELFF
j_call: TRBJ2-1; clone_size: .; d_call: .; v_call: TRBV20-1; cdr3_nt: TGCAGTGCTAGGTACAGTGAGCAGTTCTTC; cdr3_aa: CSARYSEQFF
j_call: TRBJ1-2; clone_size: .; d_call: .; v_call: TRBV28; cdr3_nt: TGTGCCAACAGTATGTTCAAGGGCTACACATTC; cdr3_aa: CANSMFKGYTF
j_call: TRBJ2-3; clone_size: many; d_call: TRBD1; v_call: TRBV7-9; cdr3_nt: TGTGCCAGCAGCAGACAGGGAAGGACAGATACGCAGTATTTT; cdr3_aa: CASSRQGRTDTQYF
j_call: TRBJ2-7; clone_size: .; d_call: TRBD1; v_call: TRBV6-1; cdr3_nt: TGTGCCAGCAGTTCCTTGGACAGGGAGGACGAGCAGTACTTC; cdr3_aa: CASSSLDREDEQYF
j_call: TRBJ2-5; clone_size: many; d_call: TRBD2; v_call: TRBV20-1; cdr3_nt: TGCAGTGCAGATCCGGCGGGAGGTGAAGAGACCCAGTACTTC; cdr3_aa: CSADPAGGEETQYF
j_call: TRBJ2-3; clone_size: few; d_call: .; v_call: TRBV19; cdr3_nt: TGTGCCAGTACTCTCAACGGGGGAAAAAGCACAGATACGCAGTATTTT; cdr3_aa: CASTLNGGKSTDTQYF
j_call: TRBJ1-1; clone_size: .; d_call: TRBD1; v_call: TRBV28; cdr3_nt: TGTGCCAGCAGTCCTCCGTTCGGGACAGTATTTGAAGCTTTCTTT; cdr3_aa: CASSPPFGTVFEAFF
j_call: TRBJ2-7; clone_size: many; d_call: .; v_call: TRBV7-2; cdr3_nt: TGTGCCAGCAGCTTAGGAGGAAGTCAGAACTACGAGCAGTACTTC; cdr3_aa: CASSLGGSQNYEQYF
j_call: TRBJ2-2; clone_size: many; d_call: .; v_call: TRBV7-9; cdr3_nt: TGTGCCAGCAGCTTAGCGGGGGGAGCGAACACCGGGGAGCTGTTTTTT; cdr3_aa: CASSLAGGANTGELFF
j_call: TRBJ2-7; clone_size: few; d_call: .; v_call: TRBV6-1; cdr3_nt: TGTGCCAGCAGAAGTCCAGGGGTGTCCTACGAGCAGTACTTC; cdr3_aa: CASRSPGVSYEQYF
j_call: TRBJ1-3; clone_size: .; d_call: .; v_call: TRBV6-5; cdr3_nt: TGTGCCAGCAGTTACTCAGGGGACGGAAACACCATATATTTT; cdr3_aa: CASSYSGDGNTIYF
j_call: TRBJ2-3; clone_size: few; d_call: .; v_call: TRBV19; cdr3_nt: TGTGCCAGTAGTATAGGCCCAGATACGCAGTATTTT; cdr3_aa: CASSIGPDTQYF
j_call: TRBJ1-5; clone_size: .; d_call: TRBD1; v_call: TRBV14; cdr3_nt: TGTGCCAGCAGCCAGGACAGGGGGCCCCAGCATTTT; cdr3_aa: CASSQDRGPQHF
j_call: TRBJ1-6; clone_size: few; d_call: .; v_call: TRBV6-5; cdr3_nt: TGTGCCAGCAGTTACTGGGGCTCCTATAATTCACCCCTCCACTTT; cdr3_aa: CASSYWGSYNSPLHF
j_call: TRBJ2-2; clone_size: many; d_call: .; v_call: TRBV12-3/TRBV12-4; cdr3_nt: TGTGCCAGCCAGAACACCGGGGAGCTGTTTTTT; cdr3_aa: CASQNTGELFF
j_call: TRBJ1-5; clone_size: .; d_call: TRBD1; v_call: TRBV20-1; cdr3_nt: TGCAGTGCTAGCAGGGGGGGTAAACAGCCCCAGCATTTT; cdr3_aa: CSASRGGKQPQHF
j_call: TRBJ2-7; clone_size: many; d_call: .; v_call: TRBV6-1; cdr3_nt: TGTGCCAGCAACCAGAGGGACGGAGCCTACGAGCAGTACTTC; cdr3_aa: CASNQRDGAYEQYF
j_call: TRBJ1-1; clone_size: many; d_call: .; v_call: TRBV3-1; cdr3_nt: TGTGCCAGCAGCCAAAACGAGAACACTGAAGCTTTCTTT; cdr3_aa: CASSQNENTEAFF
j_call: TRBJ2-3; clone_size: few; d_call: TRBD2; v_call: TRBV28; cdr3_nt: TGTGCCAGCAGTTTATGGACGGAGGGTAGCGGGCGGCCAGATACGCAGTATTTT; cdr3_aa: CASSLWTEGSGRPDTQYF
j_call: TRBJ1-2; clone_size: .; d_call: TRBD1; v_call: TRBV7-9; cdr3_nt: TGTGCCAGCAGCCCACTGACAGGGAACTATGGCTACACCTTC; cdr3_aa: CASSPLTGNYGYTF
j_call: TRBJ2-2; clone_size: many; d_call: TRBD1; v_call: TRBV7-3; cdr3_nt: TGTGCCAGCAGCTTAGAACAGGGGGGCACCGGGGAGCTGTTTTTT; cdr3_aa: CASSLEQGGTGELFF
j_call: TRBJ2-3; clone_size: few; d_call: .; v_call: TRBV18; cdr3_nt: TGTGCCAGCTCACCACAGCGCCCAGATACGCAGTATTTT; cdr3_aa: CASSPQRPDTQYF
j_call: TRBJ1-1; clone_size: .; d_call: .; v_call: TRBV12-3/TRBV12-4; cdr3_nt: TGTGCCAGCAGTTTAGGGGGACTGGATCCGTTGAACACTGAAGCTTTCTTT; cdr3_aa: CASSLGGLDPLNTEAFF
j_call: TRBJ1-2; clone_size: .; d_call: TRBD1; v_call: TRBV6-6; cdr3_nt: TGTGCCACAAACAGGGGGCAAGGTGGCCACACCTTC; cdr3_aa: CATNRGQGGHTF
j_call: TRBJ2-3; clone_size: .; d_call: TRBD1; v_call: TRBV20-1; cdr3_nt: TGCAGTGCAACCGGGACAGGGGTGGCAGATACGCAGTATTTT; cdr3_aa: CSATGTGVADTQYF
j_call: TRBJ2-5; clone_size: many; d_call: TRBD1; v_call: TRBV7-3; cdr3_nt: TGTGCCAGCAGCACCGGACAGGGAGGAAGGTTTACCGAGACCCAGTACTTC; cdr3_aa: CASSTGQGGRFTETQYF
j_call: TRBJ1-2; clone_size: many; d_call: .; v_call: TRBV12-3/TRBV12-4; cdr3_nt: TGTGCCAGCACCATATCGGACCGACGTCACTATGGCTACACCTTC; cdr3_aa: CASTISDRRHYGYTF
j_call: TRBJ2-1; clone_size: many; d_call: TRBD2; v_call: TRBV3-1; cdr3_nt: TGTGCCAGCAGCCAGTTCAGCGGGACTAGCGATTACAATGAGCAGTTCTTC; cdr3_aa: CASSQFSGTSDYNEQFF
j_call: TRBJ1-1; clone_size: few; d_call: TRBD1; v_call: TRBV18; cdr3_nt: TGTGCCAGCTCGCCGACAGGGAACCGGGATTCCACTGAAGCTTTCTTT; cdr3_aa: CASSPTGNRDSTEAFF
j_call: TRBJ1-5; clone_size: few; d_call: TRBD1; v_call: TRBV28; cdr3_nt: TGTGCCAGCAGTTCCCCAGGGGGCGGACATCAGCCCCAGCATTTT; cdr3_aa: CASSSPGGGHQPQHF